These T cell receptor beta chains were read from a single sample in a study of regulatory T cells in long-lasting Graves disease. TCRdb reprocessed the multiplex PCR reads via MiXCR and lists one record per CDR3 protein. This sample has hundreds of thousands of distinct CDR3 sequences; around 16% occur once, and the top ten carry 25%. This sample was also put to use in a study of T cells in Graves' hyperthyroidism and ophthalmopathy.

Sequences were derived from peripheral blood mononuclear cells (PBMCs), sampled at new diagnosis, from a patient treated with antithyroid drugs. These receptors all stem from a woman aged 40 to 65 with Graves disease. Both conserved end residues are part of each CDR3. D genes are given only for firm matches. Only some rows state a clone size, as once, few, many or a class for expanded clones.

clone size: .; D gene: .; V gene: TRBV5-1; J gene: TRBJ2-1; CDR3 protein: CASSEIAFDEQFF; CDR3 DNA: TGCGCCAGCAGCGAGATAGCGTTCGATGAGCAGTTCTTC
clone size: many; D gene: TRBD2; V gene: TRBV12-3/TRBV12-4; J gene: TRBJ2-3; CDR3 protein: CASSFAGGRGDTQYF; CDR3 DNA: TGTGCCAGCAGTTTTGCGGGGGGGCGCGGGGATACGCAGTATTTT
clone size: few; D gene: TRBD2; V gene: TRBV5-1; J gene: TRBJ2-1; CDR3 protein: CASSFSGGLWNEQFF; CDR3 DNA: TGCGCCAGCAGCTTCAGCGGGGGCCTGTGGAATGAGCAGTTCTTC
clone size: many; D gene: .; V gene: TRBV11-3; J gene: TRBJ1-6; CDR3 protein: CASSLRTSYNSPLHF; CDR3 DNA: TGTGCCAGCAGCCTTAGGACATCTTATAATTCACCCCTCCACTTT
clone size: many; D gene: .; V gene: TRBV2; J gene: TRBJ1-1; CDR3 protein: CASSVQVMNTEAFF; CDR3 DNA: TGTGCCAGCAGTGTACAGGTTATGAACACTGAAGCTTTCTTT
clone size: .; D gene: TRBD1; V gene: TRBV6-1; J gene: TRBJ1-2; CDR3 protein: CASKRTGGDYGYTF; CDR3 DNA: TGTGCCAGCAAACGGACAGGGGGAGACTATGGCTACACCTTC
clone size: .; D gene: .; V gene: TRBV5-1; J gene: TRBJ2-7; CDR3 protein: CASSLGYASYGQYF; CDR3 DNA: TGCGCCAGCAGCTTGGGCTATGCCTCCTACGGGCAGTACTTC
clone size: few; D gene: .; V gene: TRBV7-9; J gene: TRBJ1-1; CDR3 protein: CASSFTGLGTMNTEAFF; CDR3 DNA: TGTGCCAGCAGCTTTACGGGGCTGGGAACCATGAACACTGAAGCTTTCTTT
clone size: few; D gene: TRBD2; V gene: TRBV25-1; J gene: TRBJ2-2; CDR3 protein: CASSASLAGGGGGLKFAGELFF; CDR3 DNA: TGTGCCAGCAGTGCCTCCCTGGCGGGGGGGGGCGGGGGGCTAAAGTTCGCCGGGGAGCTGTTTTTT
clone size: many; D gene: .; V gene: TRBV7-9; J gene: TRBJ1-1; CDR3 protein: CARIEITNTEAFF; CDR3 DNA: TGTGCCAGAATCGAGATAACCAACACTGAAGCTTTCTTT
clone size: few; D gene: .; V gene: TRBV7-9; J gene: TRBJ1-2; CDR3 protein: CASRTGHSYGYTF; CDR3 DNA: TGTGCCAGCAGGACAGGACACAGCTATGGCTACACCTTC
clone size: many; D gene: .; V gene: TRBV12-3/TRBV12-4; J gene: TRBJ2-7; CDR3 protein: CASSLARAGLDEQYF; CDR3 DNA: TGTGCCAGCAGTTTAGCGCGTGCAGGGCTGGACGAGCAGTACTTC
clone size: many; D gene: TRBD1; V gene: TRBV29-1; J gene: TRBJ1-2; CDR3 protein: CSVDPRQGSYGYTF; CDR3 DNA: TGCAGCGTTGATCCGAGACAGGGATCCTATGGCTACACCTTC
clone size: .; D gene: TRBD1; V gene: TRBV20-1; J gene: TRBJ2-5; CDR3 protein: CSARGRGHGETQYF; CDR3 DNA: TGCAGTGCTAGAGGCAGGGGGCACGGTGAGACCCAGTACTTC
clone size: many; D gene: .; V gene: TRBV3-1; J gene: TRBJ1-1; CDR3 protein: CASSHQGRATEAFF; CDR3 DNA: TGTGCCAGCAGCCACCAGGGTAGGGCCACTGAAGCTTTCTTT
clone size: many; D gene: .; V gene: TRBV12-5; J gene: TRBJ1-5; CDR3 protein: CASGPGSPRSNQPQHF; CDR3 DNA: TGTGCTAGTGGTCCAGGGTCCCCGAGGAGCAATCAGCCCCAGCATTTT
clone size: .; D gene: TRBD2; V gene: TRBV5-1; J gene: TRBJ2-5; CDR3 protein: CASSAQLAGDQETQYF; CDR3 DNA: TGCGCCAGCAGCGCTCAACTAGCGGGGGACCAAGAGACCCAGTACTTC
clone size: few; D gene: .; V gene: TRBV2; J gene: TRBJ2-7; CDR3 protein: CAGRPGVGGESEQYF; CDR3 DNA: TGTGCCGGCAGGCCCGGGGTGGGGGGAGAGTCCGAGCAGTACTTC
clone size: many; D gene: TRBD2; V gene: TRBV30; J gene: TRBJ2-1; CDR3 protein: CAWRLLAGDNEQFF; CDR3 DNA: TGTGCCTGGAGGTTACTAGCGGGGGACAATGAGCAGTTCTTC
clone size: .; D gene: TRBD2; V gene: TRBV12-5; J gene: TRBJ2-3; CDR3 protein: CASGRGGGDTQYF; CDR3 DNA: TGTGCTAGTGGGCGGGGGGGCGGGGATACGCAGTATTTT
clone size: .; D gene: .; V gene: TRBV12-5; J gene: TRBJ1-5; CDR3 protein: CASGGGQGNQPQHF; CDR3 DNA: TGTGCTAGTGGGGGGGGTCAAGGCAATCAGCCCCAGCATTTT
clone size: .; D gene: TRBD1; V gene: TRBV5-1; J gene: TRBJ1-1; CDR3 protein: CASSLTGTGGWTEAFF; CDR3 DNA: TGCGCCAGCAGCTTGACCGGGACAGGGGGGTGGACTGAAGCTTTCTTT
clone size: many; D gene: .; V gene: TRBV6-1; J gene: TRBJ1-1; CDR3 protein: CASTLGAATSTMNTEAFF; CDR3 DNA: TGTGCCAGCACCCTAGGGGCAGCCACATCTACCATGAACACTGAAGCTTTCTTT
clone size: .; D gene: .; V gene: TRBV7-6; J gene: TRBJ2-5; CDR3 protein: CASSPPVGETQYF; CDR3 DNA: TGTGCCAGCAGCCCCCCGGTAGGAGAGACCCAGTACTTC
clone size: .; D gene: .; V gene: TRBV6-2/TRBV6-3; J gene: TRBJ1-6; CDR3 protein: CASSQEAIEWSPLHF; CDR3 DNA: TGTGCCAGCAGTCAGGAGGCAATTGAGTGGTCACCCCTCCACTTT
clone size: many; D gene: TRBD1; V gene: TRBV11-2; J gene: TRBJ2-1; CDR3 protein: CASRQIRDRANEQFF; CDR3 DNA: TGTGCCAGCAGGCAAATCCGGGACAGAGCCAATGAGCAGTTCTTC
clone size: .; D gene: .; V gene: TRBV30; J gene: TRBJ1-2; CDR3 protein: CAWSVWGGYNYGYTF; CDR3 DNA: TGTGCCTGGAGTGTATGGGGAGGATATAACTATGGCTACACCTTC
clone size: few; D gene: TRBD1; V gene: TRBV10-2; J gene: TRBJ2-1; CDR3 protein: CATLLPDRVIDEQFF; CDR3 DNA: TGCGCCACTCTCCTCCCGGACAGGGTGATTGATGAGCAGTTCTTC
clone size: few; D gene: .; V gene: TRBV4-1; J gene: TRBJ2-5; CDR3 protein: CASSQAAHQETQYF; CDR3 DNA: TGCGCCAGCAGCCAAGCAGCTCACCAAGAGACCCAGTACTTC
clone size: many; D gene: TRBD2; V gene: TRBV3-1; J gene: TRBJ2-3; CDR3 protein: CASSQVRGGARGGTQYF; CDR3 DNA: TGTGCCAGCAGCCAAGTACGCGGGGGGGCACGTGGCGGTACGCAGTATTTT
clone size: once; D gene: .; V gene: TRBV7-2; J gene: TRBJ1-1; CDR3 protein: CASSLESLPEAFF; CDR3 DNA: TGTGCCAGCAGCTTAGAATCCCTCCCTGAAGCTTTCTTT
clone size: many; D gene: .; V gene: TRBV2; J gene: TRBJ2-7; CDR3 protein: CASSPLGEQYF; CDR3 DNA: TGTGCCAGCAGCCCACTGGGCGAGCAGTACTTC
clone size: many; D gene: .; V gene: TRBV10-3; J gene: TRBJ2-7; CDR3 protein: CAISEQGPYEQYF; CDR3 DNA: TGTGCCATCAGTGAACAGGGCCCCTACGAGCAGTACTTC
clone size: .; D gene: .; V gene: TRBV29-1; J gene: TRBJ1-2; CDR3 protein: CSVLAGNGYTF; CDR3 DNA: TGCAGCGTTTTGGCAGGGAATGGCTACACCTTC
clone size: many; D gene: .; V gene: TRBV11-2; J gene: TRBJ2-6; CDR3 protein: CASSLRADGANVLTF; CDR3 DNA: TGTGCCAGCAGCTTACGAGCGGATGGGGCCAACGTCCTGACTTTC
clone size: .; D gene: .; V gene: TRBV20-1; J gene: TRBJ1-1; CDR3 protein: CSAKRGDTEAFF; CDR3 DNA: TGCAGTGCCAAAAGGGGGGACACTGAAGCTTTCTTT
clone size: many; D gene: .; V gene: TRBV7-8; J gene: TRBJ1-3; CDR3 protein: CASAPADRAGNTIYF; CDR3 DNA: TGTGCCAGCGCCCCCGCGGACCGAGCTGGAAACACCATATATTTT
clone size: .; D gene: .; V gene: TRBV29-1; J gene: TRBJ2-1; CDR3 protein: CSVCRESSYNEQFF; CDR3 DNA: TGCAGCGTGTGTCGGGAGAGCTCCTACAATGAGCAGTTCTTC
clone size: .; D gene: TRBD2; V gene: TRBV11-2; J gene: TRBJ2-7; CDR3 protein: CASSPTGLAGTYEQYF; CDR3 DNA: TGTGCCAGCAGCCCTACAGGACTAGCGGGAACCTACGAGCAGTACTTC
clone size: .; D gene: TRBD1; V gene: TRBV3-1; J gene: TRBJ1-1; CDR3 protein: CASSPRDRGRVTEAFF; CDR3 DNA: TGTGCCAGCAGCCCACGGGACAGGGGGCGCGTCACTGAAGCTTTCTTT
clone size: .; D gene: TRBD1; V gene: TRBV6-1; J gene: TRBJ1-5; CDR3 protein: CASSRQGPYSNQPQHF; CDR3 DNA: TGTGCCAGCAGTCGACAGGGGCCGTATAGCAATCAGCCCCAGCATTTT
clone size: many; D gene: .; V gene: TRBV30; J gene: TRBJ1-2; CDR3 protein: CAWSVLQGGYTF; CDR3 DNA: TGTGCCTGGAGTGTACTGCAAGGCGGCTACACCTTC
clone size: .; D gene: TRBD2; V gene: TRBV7-2; J gene: TRBJ2-1; CDR3 protein: CASSFAGTSGGVMQFF; CDR3 DNA: TGTGCCAGCAGCTTCGCCGGGACTAGCGGGGGGGTGATGCAGTTCTTC
clone size: .; D gene: .; V gene: TRBV7-8; J gene: TRBJ1-2; CDR3 protein: CASSLTQYGYTF; CDR3 DNA: TGTGCCAGCAGCTTAACGCAGTATGGCTACACCTTC
clone size: .; D gene: .; V gene: TRBV12-5; J gene: TRBJ1-1; CDR3 protein: CASGLVILSGHRGTEAFF; CDR3 DNA: TGTGCTAGTGGTTTGGTAATCCTCTCAGGGCATCGGGGCACTGAAGCTTTCTTT
clone size: many; D gene: TRBD2; V gene: TRBV20-1; J gene: TRBJ2-3; CDR3 protein: CSAREVAGGDTDTQYF; CDR3 DNA: TGCAGTGCTAGAGAAGTAGCGGGGGGAGACACAGATACGCAGTATTTT
clone size: .; D gene: .; V gene: TRBV15; J gene: TRBJ1-5; CDR3 protein: CATSRDGGAGGVVGSNQPQHF; CDR3 DNA: TGTGCCACCAGCAGAGATGGAGGTGCCGGAGGAGTGGTCGGCAGCAATCAGCCCCAGCATTTT
clone size: few; D gene: .; V gene: TRBV25-1; J gene: TRBJ1-2; CDR3 protein: CASSESTVNYGYTF; CDR3 DNA: TGTGCCAGCAGTGAATCGACGGTCAACTATGGCTACACCTTC
clone size: many; D gene: .; V gene: TRBV6-1; J gene: TRBJ1-6; CDR3 protein: CASKTGQTYNSPLHF; CDR3 DNA: TGTGCCAGCAAGACGGGGCAAACTTATAATTCACCCCTCCACTTT
clone size: many; D gene: TRBD1; V gene: TRBV28; J gene: TRBJ1-6; CDR3 protein: CASNPGTGVSPLHF; CDR3 DNA: TGTGCCAGCAACCCCGGGACAGGGGTCTCACCCCTCCACTTT
clone size: few; D gene: .; V gene: TRBV9; J gene: TRBJ1-1; CDR3 protein: CASSVSGSPGAEAFF; CDR3 DNA: TGTGCCAGCAGCGTGTCGGGAAGCCCGGGCGCTGAAGCTTTCTTT
clone size: many; D gene: .; V gene: TRBV7-2; J gene: TRBJ2-5; CDR3 protein: CASSQPGYQETQYF; CDR3 DNA: TGTGCCAGCAGCCAACCGGGATACCAAGAGACCCAGTACTTC
clone size: few; D gene: .; V gene: TRBV28; J gene: TRBJ2-1; CDR3 protein: CVSSLLRGAHEQFF; CDR3 DNA: TGTGTCAGCAGTTTACTCCGTGGGGCCCATGAGCAGTTCTTC
clone size: many; D gene: TRBD2; V gene: TRBV7-3; J gene: TRBJ2-1; CDR3 protein: CASSLRGGLAYEQFF; CDR3 DNA: TGTGCCAGCAGCTTAAGAGGAGGACTAGCCTATGAGCAGTTCTTC
clone size: .; D gene: .; V gene: TRBV12-3/TRBV12-4; J gene: TRBJ2-6; CDR3 protein: CASSYRGPANSGANVLTF; CDR3 DNA: TGTGCCAGCAGTTACAGAGGGCCAGCTAACTCTGGGGCCAACGTCCTGACTTTC
clone size: many; D gene: .; V gene: TRBV12-3/TRBV12-4; J gene: TRBJ2-1; CDR3 protein: CASSPTESSYNEQFF; CDR3 DNA: TGTGCCAGCAGCCCGACAGAGAGCTCCTACAATGAGCAGTTCTTC
clone size: .; D gene: TRBD2; V gene: TRBV25-1; J gene: TRBJ2-1; CDR3 protein: CASALAGGYNEQFF; CDR3 DNA: TGTGCCAGCGCTCTAGCGGGGGGGTATAATGAGCAGTTCTTC